The 21 T cell receptor beta chains given below trace back to one sample, sequenced in a study of regulatory T cells in long-lasting Graves disease. Regarding time point: newly diagnosed GD, antithyroid drugs for less than 3 months. Extracted RNA from PBMCs served as the source of the TCR library. Construction of the TCR beta libraries employed iRepertoire HTBI primers in conjunction with Arm-PCR of CDR3 regions. A single record per CDR3 protein comes from TCRdb applying MiXCR to the multiplex PCR reads. The sample yields hundreds of thousands of distinct CDR3 sequences, around an eighth seen once. These sequences were also reported in another study, on T cells in Graves' hyperthyroidism and ophthalmopathy.

Material: peripheral blood mononuclear cells (PBMCs), obtained at new diagnosis, from a patient treated with antithyroid drugs. These receptors all stem from a man aged 25-45 years with Graves disease.

This clonotype came up many times. The rearrangement links TRBV30 to TRBJ2-1; 10 bases are shared with TRBD2. The germline V gene has CDR1 GTSNPN and CDR2 SVGIG (reference sequence). The trim removed 0 bases at V and 3 bases at J, leaving 2 bases unmatched. This CDR3 region has 15 residues. CDR3 bases: TGTGCCTGGAGTGTCTCTAGCGGGAGCTACAATGAGCAGTTCTTC. Translating it yields CAWSVSSGSYNEQFF.

The sample holds many counts of this clonotype. The chain recombines TRBV12-3 or TRBV12-4 with TRBJ2-6, with a tentative D call TRBD2 (6 bases). V lost 0 bases and J 0 bases, leaving 9 bases between the germline ends. The CDR3 is 17 residues long. The CDR3 DNA reads as TGTGCCAGCAGTTTAGCGGGACTGTCCTCTGGGGCCAACGTCCTGACTTTC. Translation: CASSLAGLSSGANVLTF.

This clonotype was found many times. This chain uses TRBV11-2 with TRBJ1-2; 9 bases align to TRBD1. After removal of 3 bases from V and 1 base from J, the junction contained 15 bases not matched to a gene. Germline CDR1 SGHAT, CDR2 FQNNGV. The CDR3 runs 19 residues. CDR3 sequence reads: CASSLSSLFLDRGNYGYTF. CDR3 coding DNA: TGTGCCAGCAGCTTGAGTTCTTTATTCTTGGACAGGGGTAACTATGGCTACACCTTC.

This rearrangement joins TRBV18 to TRBJ2-7; D unresolved. The germline gives CDR1 KGHSH, CDR2 LQKENI. The V end was cut by 0 bases, the J end by 3 bases, with 9 bases between. The CDR3 extends over 14 amino acids. In DNA, the CDR3 is TGTGCCAGCTCACCACCGGTCAGCTACTACGAGCAGTACTTC. Translating it yields CASSPPVSYYEQYF.

The rearrangement links TRBV20-1 to TRBJ1-1, with D possibly being TRBD1 (5 bases). Germline CDR1 is DFQATT and CDR2 is SNEGSKA (reference sequence). The CDR3 has 14 residues. The V end was cut by 1 base, the J end by 4 bases, with 13 bases between. CDR3 bases: TGCAGTGCTAGAGGACGCCAGGGCCCCACTGAAGCTTTCTTT. This codes for CSARGRQGPTEAFF.

The rearrangement uses TRBV6-4 and TRBJ2-6; no reliable D call. V lost 7 bases to trimming and J lost 0 bases, with 7 bases between them. The CDR3 is 14 residues long. The germline V gene has CDR1 MRHNA and CDR2 SNTAGT. CDR3 region: CASKSVSGANVLTF. The CDR3 nucleotides are TGTGCCAGCAAGTCAGTCTCTGGGGCCAACGTCCTGACTTTC.

This clonotype was seen ten or more times. V gene TRBV2 combines with J gene TRBJ2-1; 15 bases are a match to TRBD2. The germline V gene has CDR1 SNHLY and CDR2 FYNNEI. The CDR3 runs 17 residues. The V gene end was trimmed by 6 bases and the J gene end by 7 bases; junction bases not matched to a gene: 10. The CDR3 region has the DNA TGTGCCAGCAGAGGACTAGCGGGAGGGCCAGCTGGGAATGAGCAGTTCTTC. Residues: CASRGLAGGPAGNEQFF.

This clonotype was seen a handful of times. V gene TRBV4-1 combines with J gene TRBJ2-3; D unresolved. The CDR3 length is 17 residues. V lost 4 bases and J 0 bases, leaving 17 bases between the germline ends. The germline CDR1 and CDR2 sequences are MGHRA and YSYEKL. The CDR3 sequence is CASSPSFSDGSTDTQYF. In DNA, the CDR3 is TGCGCCAGCAGCCCAAGCTTCTCGGACGGAAGCACAGATACGCAGTATTTT.

This clonotype occurred many times. This chain connects TRBV28 to TRBJ2-3; 12 nucleotides line up with TRBD2. V was clipped by 5 bases and J by 3 bases; unmatched bases: 6. The CDR3 sequence is 16 residues long. Germline loops: CDR1 MDHEN, CDR2 SYDVKM. CDR3 sequence: CASSRGLAGLTDTQYF. The CDR3 coding sequence is TGTGCCAGCAGTCGCGGACTAGCGGGATTGACAGATACGCAGTATTTT.

In its sample, this clonotype was seen many times. The V and J genes are TRBV12-3 or TRBV12-4 and TRBJ2-7; D might be TRBD1 or TRBD2, each matching 5 bases. This CDR3 contains 14 residues. The V end was cut by 6 bases, the J end by 4 bases, with 16 bases between. In DNA form, the CDR3 reads TGTGCCAGCAGCCCGCCGGGGCTGAGTTACGAGCAGTACTTC. It codes for CASSPPGLSYEQYF.

This clonotype was counted only a few times. The V call is TRBV13, the J call TRBJ2-7, with TRBD2 as a possible D gene (5 bases). V shed 5 bases and J shed 6 bases, with 14 bases lying between them. CDR1 and CDR2 (germline): PRHDT, FYEKMQ (reference sequence). There are 13 residues in the CDR3. The DNA of the CDR3 is TGTGCCAGCAGCCCACCGCGGGCCTCCGAGCAGTACTTC. Translation: CASSPPRASEQYF. Full variable domain (missing parts from reference TRBV13 and TRBJ2-7): AAGVIQSPRHLIKEKRETATLKCYPIPRHDTVYWYQQGPGQDPQFLISFYEKMQSDKGSIPDRFSAQQFSDYHSELNMSSLELGDSALYFCASSPPRASEQYFGPGTRLTVT.

The CDR3: CAWSPLGVIYGYTF. The CDR3 nucleotides read TGTGCCTGGAGCCCCCTCGGAGTGATCTATGGCTACACCTTC. The chain is built from TRBV30 and TRBJ1-2, with no clear D. CDR3 length: 14 amino acids. Germline CDR1 reads GTSNPN; CDR2 reads SVGIG (reference sequence). Trimming removed 3 bases at V and 4 bases at J, with 15 bases between.

The table lists this clonotype with a few counts. The V and J genes are TRBV19 and TRBJ2-7; no clear D. Germline assignment: CDR1 LNHDA and CDR2 SQIVND (reference sequence). V was clipped by 8 bases and J by 2 bases, with 7 bases between them. The CDR3 totals 11 residues. CDR3 protein: CASPDPYEQYF. The CDR3 DNA reads TGTGCCAGTCCTGACCCCTACGAGCAGTACTTC.

This clonotype was seen only a few times. The J gene is TRBJ1-1, the V gene TRBV19; D is perhaps TRBD1 (5 bases). Germline values: CDR1 LNHDA, CDR2 SQIVND (reference sequence). Deletions cut 7 bases from V and 1 base from J, with 13 bases between. This CDR3 has 14 residues. The CDR3 bases are TGTGCCAGTAAGAAAGGGGAAGGGAACACTGAAGCTTTCTTT. Amino acid sequence: CASKKGEGNTEAFF.

This clonotype was picked up many times. CDR3 protein: CASSEEGGFLDEQFF. The CDR3, as DNA: TGTGCCAGCAGTGAAGAGGGAGGGTTTTTGGATGAGCAGTTCTTC. J is TRBJ2-1 and V is TRBV6-4; 7 positions agree with TRBD2. The CDR3 consists of 15 residues. V shed 3 bases, J shed 8 bases, and the junction held 10 bases outside the gene matches. The germline V gene has CDR1 MRHNA and CDR2 SNTAGT.

This clonotype turned up a few times. V is TRBV7-9 and J is TRBJ2-7; 8 positions agree with TRBD1. V shed 5 bases, J shed 7 bases, and the junction held 16 bases outside the gene matches. CDR3 length: 16 residues. CDR1 is SEHNR, CDR2 FQNEAQ, per germline (reference sequence). The CDR3 region has the DNA TGTGCCAGCAGCCTCCTCTCTCGGCAGGGGGCAGGGGAGCAGTACTTC. Its translation is CASSLLSRQGAGEQYF.

This chain links TRBV4-1 with TRBJ2-2, with 9 bases identical to TRBD2. J lost 5 bases, V lost 1 base, and 5 bases had no gene match. This CDR3 is built from 16 residues. CDR1 and CDR2 (germline): MGHRA, YSYEKL. CDR3 bases: TGCGCCAGCAGCCAAGTTAGCGGGAGCGGAACCGGGGAGCTGTTTTTT. Protein: CASSQVSGSGTGELFF.

This clonotype was seen at least ten times. The genes are TRBV12-3 or TRBV12-4 and TRBJ1-2, with a tentative D call TRBD1 (5 bases). This CDR3 contains 14 residues. The V end was cut by 7 bases, the J end by 4 bases, with 16 bases between. This chain's CDR3 is CASTGSLYGYGYTF. CDR3 DNA: TGTGCCAGCACAGGGAGCCTTTACGGCTATGGCTACACCTTC.

This clonotype was seen many times. This chain links TRBV25-1 with TRBJ2-3; no reliable D call. The CDR3 extends over 16 amino acids. Germline assignment: CDR1 MGHDK and CDR2 SYGVNS. Trimming removed 2 bases from V and 0 bases from J, with 12 bases in between. For the CDR3, the DNA is TGTGCCAGCAGTGAACCTGACGGAAGAAGCACAGATACGCAGTATTTT. Translation gives CASSEPDGRSTDTQYF.

This clonotype has ten or more counts. The rearrangement uses TRBV7-3 and TRBJ2-7; 8 nucleotides line up with TRBD2. V lost 2 bases and J lost 2; bases outside the gene matches: 8. The CDR3 consists of 16 residues. CDR1 and CDR2 (germline): SGHTA, FQGTGA. DNA for the CDR3: TGTGCCAGCAGCTTAGGTTTTAGCGGGGTCGCCTACGAGCAGTACTTC. This encodes CASSLGFSGVAYEQYF. The full variable domain, its missing parts supplied by reference TRBV7-3 and TRBJ2-7, is GAGVSQTPSNKVTEKGKYVELRCDPISGHTALYWYRQSLGQGPEFLIYFQGTGAADDSGLPNDRFFAVRPEGSVSTLKIQRTERGDSAVYLCASSLGFSGVAYEQYFGPGTRLTVT.

This clonotype appeared many times. This chain uses TRBV12-3 or TRBV12-4 with TRBJ1-5, with D unresolved. The V end was cut by 3 bases, the J end by 1 base, with 4 bases between. The CDR3 extends over 13 amino acids. CDR3 loop: CASSLRSNQPQHF. In DNA, the CDR3 is TGTGCCAGCAGTTTGAGGAGCAATCAGCCCCAGCATTTT.